This entry is about one TCR beta chain. Its antigen is not identified. Authors' processing steps: Differences in CDR3 between clinicopathological groups were drawn on to build a classifier intended to discriminate distant-metastatic papillary thyroid cancer patients. MiXCR re-clonotyped the PCR reads for TCRdb. TCRdb, not the authors, supplied the V and J calls. The data show roughly 20,000 clones, under 35% seen once. This sample was taken from a study of metastatic and nonmetastatic thyroid tumors. For the study at large: Repertoires from blood and tumor or nodule tissue of malignant and benign thyroid patients were compared. Study-wide findings and caveats: As reported, TCR beta diversity in blood and tumor was significantly higher in malignant thyroid tumors than in benign nodules.

Until they underwent thyroid surgery, no patient had received any treatment. The germline V and J ends were trimmed by 4 bases and 6 bases, with 19 bases remaining between them. The CDR3 extends over 15 amino acids. Germline CDR1 SGHTS, CDR2 YDEGEE. Material for sequencing was blood. The receptor was isolated from a female donor with papillary thyroid cancer or a benign thyroid nodule (not recorded which). Some clones in this sample may be carry-over from other donors' samples. The chain is built from TRBV5-8 and TRBJ1-2; D not certain. The CDR3 loop is CASSLRTASSDGYTF. The CDR3 bases are TGTGCCAGCAGCCTACGGACCGCAAGCAGCGATGGCTACACCTTC.